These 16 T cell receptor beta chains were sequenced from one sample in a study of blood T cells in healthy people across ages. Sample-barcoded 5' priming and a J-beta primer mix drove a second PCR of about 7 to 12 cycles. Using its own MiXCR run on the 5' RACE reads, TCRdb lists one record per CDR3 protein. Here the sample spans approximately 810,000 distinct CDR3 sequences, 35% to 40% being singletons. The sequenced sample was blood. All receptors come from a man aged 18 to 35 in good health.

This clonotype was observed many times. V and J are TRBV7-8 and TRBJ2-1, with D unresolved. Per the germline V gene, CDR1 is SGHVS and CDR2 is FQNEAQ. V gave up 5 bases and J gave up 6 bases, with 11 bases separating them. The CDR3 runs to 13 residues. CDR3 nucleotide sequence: TGTGCCAGCAGCCCGCCCTTTAGCAATGAGCAGTTCTTC. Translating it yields CASSPPFSNEQFF.

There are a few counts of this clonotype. Written as DNA, the CDR3 is TGTGCCAGCACCGAGACCTCGGGCACAGATACGCAGTATTTT. This gives the protein CASTETSGTDTQYF. The chain is built from TRBV2 and TRBJ2-3; no clear D gene. This CDR3 is built from 14 residues. Trimming removed 7 bases at V and 1 base at J, with 12 bases between. Germline assignment: CDR1 SNHLY and CDR2 FYNNEI.

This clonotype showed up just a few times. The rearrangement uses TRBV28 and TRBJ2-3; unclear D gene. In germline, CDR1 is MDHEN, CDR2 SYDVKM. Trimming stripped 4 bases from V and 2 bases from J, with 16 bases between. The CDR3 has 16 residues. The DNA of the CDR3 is TGTGCCAGCAGTTCTGTACAACAATGGCTCACAGATACGCAGTATTTT. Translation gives CASSSVQQWLTDTQYF.

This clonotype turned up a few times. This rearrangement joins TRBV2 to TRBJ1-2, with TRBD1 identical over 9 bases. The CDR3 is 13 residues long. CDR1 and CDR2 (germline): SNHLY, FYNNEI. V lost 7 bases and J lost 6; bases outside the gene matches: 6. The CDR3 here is CASIRDREDGYTF. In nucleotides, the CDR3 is TGTGCCAGCATACGGGACAGGGAGGATGGCTACACCTTC.

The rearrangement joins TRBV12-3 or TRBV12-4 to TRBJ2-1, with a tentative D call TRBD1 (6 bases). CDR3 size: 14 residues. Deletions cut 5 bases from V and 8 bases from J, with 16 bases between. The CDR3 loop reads CASSHGQQGYEQFF. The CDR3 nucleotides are TGTGCCAGCAGTCACGGACAACAGGGATATGAGCAGTTCTTC.

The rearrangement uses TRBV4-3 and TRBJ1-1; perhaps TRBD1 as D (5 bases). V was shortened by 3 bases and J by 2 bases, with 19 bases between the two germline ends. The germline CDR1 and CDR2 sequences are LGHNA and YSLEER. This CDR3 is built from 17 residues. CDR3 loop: CASSQERPGTTNTEAFF. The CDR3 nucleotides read TGCGCCAGCAGCCAGGAGCGCCCCGGGACGACCAACACTGAAGCTTTCTTT.

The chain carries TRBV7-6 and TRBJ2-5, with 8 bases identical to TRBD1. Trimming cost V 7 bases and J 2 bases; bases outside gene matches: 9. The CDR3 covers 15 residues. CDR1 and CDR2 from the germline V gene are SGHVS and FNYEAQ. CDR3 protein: CASTPGQVIQETQYF. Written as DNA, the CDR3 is TGTGCCAGCACCCCGGGACAGGTTATTCAAGAGACCCAGTACTTC.

For the CDR3, the DNA is TGCGCCAGCAGCCCCCGGGTCGAGGGGGACACTGAAGCTTTCTTT. It is translated as CASSPRVEGDTEAFF. The chain is built from TRBV5-1 and TRBJ1-1; a weak D match, TRBD1 (6 bases). This CDR3 contains 15 residues. Germline CDR1 reads SGHRS; CDR2 reads YFSETQ. Trimming removed 4 bases at V and 3 bases at J, with 16 bases between.

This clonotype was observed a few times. CDR3 bases: TGCGCCAGCAGCTTGGAAAGCAGCTCCTACAATGAGCAGTTCTTC. As protein: CASSLESSSYNEQFF. The chain carries TRBV5-1 and TRBJ2-1; D remains unclear. In germline, CDR1 is SGHRS, CDR2 YFSETQ. Trimming took 0 bases from V and 0 from J, leaving 7 bases between them. The CDR3 sequence is 15 residues long.

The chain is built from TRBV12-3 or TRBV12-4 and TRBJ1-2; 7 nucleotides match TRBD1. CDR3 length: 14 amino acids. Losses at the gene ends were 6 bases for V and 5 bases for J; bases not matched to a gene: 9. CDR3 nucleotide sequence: TGTGCCAGCAGCGACATGACAGGGTATTATGGCTACACCTTC. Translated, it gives CASSDMTGYYGYTF.

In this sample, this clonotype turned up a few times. The CDR3 DNA is TGCAGTGCAACCGACAGCAATGAGCAGTACTTC. This translates into CSATDSNEQYF. The chain employs TRBV20-1 and TRBJ2-7; TRBD1 might be the D (5 bases). V was shortened by 6 bases and J by 7 bases, with 13 bases between the two germline ends. This CDR3 has 11 amino acids. Germline V gene lookup returns CDR1 DFQATT and CDR2 SNEGSKA (reference sequence).

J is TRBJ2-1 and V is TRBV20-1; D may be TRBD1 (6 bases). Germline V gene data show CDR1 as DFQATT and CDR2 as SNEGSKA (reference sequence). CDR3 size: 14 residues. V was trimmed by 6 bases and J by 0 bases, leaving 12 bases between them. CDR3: CSAPRGTSYNEQFF. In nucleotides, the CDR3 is TGCAGTGCGCCGAGGGGGACCTCCTACAATGAGCAGTTCTTC.

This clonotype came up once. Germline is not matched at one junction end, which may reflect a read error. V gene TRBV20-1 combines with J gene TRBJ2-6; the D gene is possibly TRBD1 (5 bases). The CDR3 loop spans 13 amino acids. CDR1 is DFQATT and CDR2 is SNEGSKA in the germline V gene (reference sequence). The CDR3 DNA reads TGCAGTGCTACGGATTCTGGGGCCAACGTCCCGACTTTC. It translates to CSATDSGANVPTF.

CDR3 sequence reads: CASKMYGGVSSTDTQYF. Written as DNA, the CDR3 is TGTGCCAGCAAAATGTATGGGGGAGTCTCTAGCACAGATACGCAGTATTTT. The V call is TRBV12-3 or TRBV12-4, the J call TRBJ2-3; possibly TRBD1 or TRBD2 for D (5 bases each). The length of the CDR3 is 17 residues. The V gene lost 7 bases and the J gene lost 0 bases, with 20 bases spanning the gap.

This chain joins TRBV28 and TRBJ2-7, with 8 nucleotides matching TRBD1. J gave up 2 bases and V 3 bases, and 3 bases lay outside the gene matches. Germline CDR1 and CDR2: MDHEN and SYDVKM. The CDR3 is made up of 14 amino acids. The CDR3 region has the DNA TGTGCCAGCAGTTTGGGGGGACAGGCCTACGAGCAGTACTTC. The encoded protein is CASSLGGQAYEQYF.

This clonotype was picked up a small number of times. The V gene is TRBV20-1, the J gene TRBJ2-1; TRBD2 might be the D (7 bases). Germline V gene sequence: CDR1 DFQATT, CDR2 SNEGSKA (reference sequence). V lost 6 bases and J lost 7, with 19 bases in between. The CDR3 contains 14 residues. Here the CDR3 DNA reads TGCAGTGCCAGCTTAGGGGGGGGCTTAAATGAGCAGTTCTTC. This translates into CSASLGGGLNEQFF.